The following is a TCR beta chain sequence with its context. The antigen is not known. Genomic DNA of every subset was divided equally among multiple immunoSEQ plates. Method: immunoSEQ multiplex PCR; TCRdb's copy keeps in-frame clones and lacks some. The table includes some 2,000,000 clones, approximately 94% detected once. The naive CD8 population came from CD45RO-negative cells selected for CCR7, without terminally differentiated effector memory CD45RA+ cells. This sample was taken from a study of shared clonotypes between healthy human individuals. Trimming removed 5 bases from V and 1 base from J, with 9 bases in between. The CDR3 contains 13 residues. The germline CDR1 and CDR2 sequences are MGHRA and YSYEKL. Study outcomes and limitations: When naive CD4 clonotypes were compared across a few donors, about 4.8% were shared. Clonotypes shared by all four donors outscored non-shared clonotypes in generation probability.

Material: naive CD8+ T cells sorted from blood. The V gene is TRBV4-1, the J gene TRBJ2-7, with a weak D call TRBD1 (6 bases). The sequence derives from a man younger than 30 in good health. The CDR3: CASSNRVSYEQYF. The DNA for the CDR3 is TGCGCCAGCAGCAACAGGGTTTCCTACGAGCAGTACTTC.